The following is a T cell receptor (beta chain) sequence with its context. The antigen is not known. Findings and limits, study-wide: The larger-cohort validation was restricted to a single TCR beta V-J rearrangement rather than whole repertoires.

Deletions cut 4 bases from V and 3 bases from J, with 14 bases between. Germline values: CDR1 SGHRS, CDR2 YFSETQ. The CDR3 spans 14 residues. TCRdb re-derived calls from the 5' RACE reads in MiXCR, one entry per CDR3 protein. In the table there are tens of thousands of distinct CDR3 sequences, 28% of which are singletons. This sequence was found in a female donor with breast cancer. What was sequenced was tumor-infiltrating memory CD4+ T cells sorted from the breast tumor. The subset: memory CD4+ T cells, CD4+CD45RO+CD25-. This chain uses TRBV5-1 with TRBJ2-7; D might be TRBD1 (6 bases). For the CDR3, the DNA is TGCGCCAGCAGCCAAAGGACAGCCGACTACGAGCAGTACTTC. Protein: CASSQRTADYEQYF.